This TCR beta chain originates from a study of post-analysis software for immune sequencing data (dated by TCRdb to between 2015 and 2016). In terms of the full investigation: The recorded disease courses included relapsing-remitting, secondary progressive and progressive-relapsing multiple sclerosis, and some patients had no subtype annotation. The multiple sclerosis patient repertoires were compared with 11 previously published healthy control repertoires from donors aged roughly 6 to 27 years. A subset of samples was prepared in parallel using single-end sample barcoding, then pooled and co-amplified after Illumina adapter ligation.

To demonstrate the VDJtools post-analysis software, TCR beta repertoires were profiled from the peripheral blood of 10 to 15 young patients with multiple sclerosis. The multiple sclerosis patients were children and adolescents ranging in age from roughly 6 to 15 years. V loses 3 bases, J loses 7 bases, and the germline ends lie 15 bases apart. The CDR3 numbers 15 residues from cysteine through phenylalanine. The only DNA kept is the CDR3, 45 bases in frame from the first base. From a lookup of the germline V gene (reference sequence), CDR1 and CDR2 are SEHNR and FQNEAQ. Libraries were prepared through PCR. Reads for this sample came from an Illumina HiSeq 2500. To reduce PCR and sequencing biases, unique molecular identifiers were incorporated into the TCR beta cDNA libraries. Some 500,000 cDNA molecules were obtained for every 1 to 10 million input T cells, so each molecule roughly corresponded to one T cell. Patient libraries were prepared and sequenced with the same protocol used for the earlier healthy control dataset. Within a given batch, samples were prepared together, multiplexed and sequenced on the same HiSeq lane. For the original study's pipeline: MIGEC handled the raw barcoded reads, throwing out single-read molecular identifier groups before consensus assembly and CDR3 extraction. VDJtools was used for post-analysis of the clonotype tables, and diversity was normalized by down-sampling every dataset to the size of the smallest sample. Repertoire overlap clustering matched CDR3 amino acid but not nucleotide sequences to correct batch-related cross-sample contamination. TCRdb reanalyzed the raw reads on its own, using fastp at Q25 for trimming and MiXCR for clone calling, and kept in-frame beta chains. When rows share a CDR3 protein, they turn into one entry using the most common DNA and genes. The V and J calls and clone size are TCRdb's, not the authors'. The sample table records a few hundred thousand distinct CDR3 sequences; about 39% of these occur just once. Clones ranked in the top ten supply around 8% of the sample.

This clonotype was seen a few times. Its cognate antigen has yet to be identified. Base qualities are not at hand, and no much larger clone is one base apart. Here is what the overall study found, with its caveats: Significantly lower normalized Chao1 diversity was found in multiple sclerosis patients than in controls, suggesting substantial peripheral T-cell clonal expansion. The control group was slightly older than the multiple sclerosis patient group. When samples were clustered directly using the F measure, samples prepared in the same batch co-clustered strongly, which prompted a batch-effect correction. Patients showed significantly higher frequencies than controls for a handful of TRBV segments, among them TRBV5-6, TRBV5-1 and TRBV20-1.

Source material: blood. The rearrangement joined TRBV7-9 to TRBJ1-4, with the D gene too uncertain to name. This clonotype originated in a girl aged 2 to 10 with multiple sclerosis. The sequenced DNA is TGTGCCAGCAGCTTCGGAGCCGGCTTGGGTGAAAAACTGTTTTTT. This codes for CASSFGAGLGEKLFF. The full variable domain, with segments outside the CDR3 supplied by the reference TRBV7-9 and TRBJ1-4 proteins, appears as DTGVSQNPRHKITKRGQNVTFRCDPISEHNRLYWYRQTLGQGPEFLTYFQNEAQLEKSRLLSDRFSAERPKGSFSTLEIQRTEQGDSAMYLCASSFGAGLGEKLFFGSGTQLSVL.